This T cell receptor beta chain is from a study of early T cells in non-severe SARS-CoV-2 infection. CDR1 SGHNT and CDR2 YYREEE come from the germline V gene (reference sequence). V lost 0 bases and J lost 0; bases outside the gene matches: 2. The CDR3 is 16 amino acids. TCRdb redid the calling of the 5' RACE reads with MiXCR, one entry per CDR3 protein. This sample yields 50,000 to 55,000 distinct CDR3 sequences, of which around 9.1% are seen a single time; around 4% belongs to the top ten. The V and J genes are TRBV5-4 and TRBJ2-2; 7 bases fit TRBD2. This sequence originates from an adult who was a healthcare worker with PCR-confirmed SARS-CoV-2 infection or an uninfected control (not recorded which). The sequenced sample was whole blood. DNA for the CDR3: TGTGCCAGCAGCTTGGGCGGGAGATCGAACACCGGGGAGCTGTTTTTT. Its translation is CASSLGGRSNTGELFF.